The clone carrying this T cell receptor beta chain was seen only a few times. TCRdb called the RT-PCR reads again in MiXCR, with one record for every CDR3 protein. Of 190,000 or so distinct CDR3 sequences listed, roughly 38% are singletons. Germline CDR1 is PRHDT and CDR2 is FYEKMQ (reference sequence). The CDR3 sequence is 14 residues long. Trimming removed 5 bases from V and 5 bases from J, with 13 bases in between. The data originate from a study of patients and donors after allogeneic stem cell transplantation. This clonotype originated in a human donor who was either an allogeneic HSCT recipient or a stem cell or donor lymphocyte infusion donor (not recorded which). It is not recorded whose cells these are; they may come from a transplant donor. The V gene is TRBV13, the J gene TRBJ1-5; D is possibly TRBD1 (5 bases). The material sequenced was blood, either unsorted or a sorted T cell fraction (not recorded which). The CDR3 protein is CASSRGQGDQPQHF. The CDR3 coding sequence is TGTGCCAGCAGCCGAGGGCAGGGAGATCAGCCCCAGCATTTT. The full variable domain, rest sourced from reference TRBV13 and TRBJ1-5, is AAGVIQSPRHLIKEKRETATLKCYPIPRHDTVYWYQQGPGQDPQFLISFYEKMQSDKGSIPDRFSAQQFSDYHSELNMSSLELGDSALYFCASSRGQGDQPQHFGDGTRLSIL.